The source of this T cell receptor beta chain is a study of CD4 T cells in relation to SARS-CoV-2 and coronaviruses. From germline, CDR1 is LNHDA and CDR2 SQIVND (reference sequence). The CDR3 is made up of 14 amino acids. V was pared by 10 bases and J by 1 base, with 13 bases between. Unexposed donor CD4+ T cells date from 2011-2018, before the COVID-19 pandemic. Naive and memory CD4+ T cells were separated from cryopreserved PBMCs. This table comes from immunoSEQ multiplex PCR, and its TCRdb copy is limited to in-frame clones, with some not included. The sample has tens of thousands of clones; 70% to 90% are singletons.

This receptor was taken from a human donor in good health. Sample: memory CD4+ T cells from PBMCs. The V gene is TRBV19, the J gene TRBJ2-2; unclear D gene. DNA for the CDR3: TGTGCCACCTTAGACTTAGGGAACACCGGGGAGCTGTTTTTT. Protein sequence: CATLDLGNTGELFF.